This T cell receptor (beta chain) came from a study of T-cell reconstitution after alpha-beta-depleted transplantation in children. This clonotype was seen many times. Unique molecular identifiers were incorporated into the prepared TCRbeta library. TCRdb ran MiXCR on the PCR reads and lists one entry per CDR3 protein. The table lists roughly 100,000 distinct CDR3 sequences, 7% to 9% of them singletons. Source: PBMCs from the stem cell graft donor, taken from the stem cell graft. The clonotype was recovered from a human donor who donated a stem cell graft to a child with congenital amegakaryocytic thrombocytopenia.

The DNA for the CDR3 is TGTGCCAGCAGCTTCCCGGGACTACCGGAGACCCAGTACTTC. The encoded protein is CASSFPGLPETQYF. The chain recombines TRBV7-2 with TRBJ2-5; TRBD2 aligns across 7 bases. V shed 3 bases and J 5 bases; nucleotides not matched to a gene: 6. Looked up from germline, CDR1 is SGHTA and CDR2 is FQGNSA. This CDR3 is 14 amino acids long. The entire variable domain, with the rest obtained from reference TRBV7-2 and TRBJ2-5, is as follows: GAGVSQSPSNKVTEKGKDVELRCDPISGHTALYWYRQSLGQGLEFLIYFQGNSAPDKSGLPSDRFSAERTGGSVSTLTIQRTQQEDSAVYLCASSFPGLPETQYFGPGTRLLVL.